This T cell receptor (beta chain) appears in the sequencing data of a study of T cell responses to AZD1222 COVID-19 vaccine (dated by TCRdb to the early 2020s). Looking at the study overall: AZD1222 recipients with second doses at about 4 weeks or about 12 weeks were pooled, because spike-specific TCR depth and breadth did not differ between schedules. A total of 233 trial participants underwent TCR sequencing, of whom roughly 210 had received two doses of AZD1222 and 26 had received two doses of the MenACWY control vaccine. Trial participants were enrolled by age into subgroups of 18-55, 56-69 and 70-plus years, and roughly 150, 30 and 60 TCR-sequenced participants, respectively, were included in these subgroups.

Concerning this clone: The specificity of this receptor is unknown. Base qualities are missing; no much larger clone stands one base away.

The meaning of the sample's time point label: baseline before first vaccination. Vaccinee samples came from UK trials COV001 and COV002, including a single-blind randomized controlled phase 2/3 trial of AZD1222 (ChAdOx1 nCoV-19) in healthy adults. For TCRbeta chain sequencing, PBMC samples were collected from trial participants at day 0 and at day 28 after the second dose. The paper's findings and limits, for the study overall: CD4 TCRs associated with the vaccine covered the entire spike protein, and the dominant responses were in regions 160-218 and 743-854. Reportedly, close to half of the unique spike-specific TCRs recognized epitopes lying outside the regions that are mutated in the B.1.351 and B.1.1.7 variants. Because no samples from the day 14 peak response were available, repertoires could be characterized only after the peak T cell response. Most participants were white British and females outnumbered males, and the authors suggested that clonal diversity may have been underestimated. Conclusions about previously exposed vaccinees are limited, since just six AZD1222 recipients were seropositive for SARS-CoV-2 at baseline. The 56-69-year group was small, and its depth increase did not reach significance, likely because of low power. A significant rise in spike-specific TCR breadth and depth was observed after two AZD1222 doses relative to day 0 and relative to MenACWY recipients.

The CDR3 regions of human TCRbeta chains were analyzed by immunosequencing. The authors processed their data as follows. TCRs in the repertoires were compared against a reference library of SARS-CoV-2-specific TCRs that had been generated with the MIRA antigen-specificity platform. Breadth meant the fraction of unique TCRs that were SARS-CoV-2-associated, whereas depth meant the fraction of total T cells that were SARS-CoV-2-associated. Using the MIRA data, every spike-specific TCR was mapped to the spike region that the TCR reacted to and assigned to either a CD4 or a CD8 class. Log10-transformed breadth and depth values were compared by one-way ANOVA with Sidak's multiple comparisons tests. The clones in this table, taken by TCRdb from immuneACCESS, are in-frame only. Not every clone is retained; where verified, under half of the shortfall comes from an unresolved V gene, and the cause of the rest is unknown. V, J and clone size were drawn from that table, and D and trimming were deduced from the DNA. The sample includes over 100,000 clones, with roughly 90% observed a single time. The ten most abundant clones make up about 3.5% of the sample.

This receptor was obtained from an adult in good health. The material was peripheral blood, obtained on day 0 of AZD1222 vaccination.

The DNA reads TGTGCCAGCAGCTTAGAGACAGGGGGTCTCGGCGGGGAGCTGTTTTTT. It is translated as CASSLETGGLGGELFF. This chain joins TRBV7-2 to TRBJ2-2; 9 central nucleotides agree with TRBD1. Trimmed from V: 1 base; trimmed from J: 7 bases; junction bases lacking a gene match: 7. According to the germline V gene, CDR1 reads SGHTA and CDR2 reads FQGNSA. Reading from cysteine to phenylalanine, the CDR3 counts 16 amino acids. The retained sequence is limited to the CDR3, 48 bases, with the frame set at the first base.